The 8 T cell receptor beta chains given below trace back to one sample, sequenced in a study of T-cell reconstitution after alpha-beta-depleted transplantation in children. Molecular barcoding with unique molecular identifiers was used for the TCRbeta library. TCRdb re-called the PCR reads through MiXCR, storing one row per CDR3 protein. The data hold about 130,000 distinct CDR3 sequences, with around a tenth observed a single time. The specimen was PBMCs, mostly from graft donor cells, collected 180 days after TCRalphabeta/CD19-depleted stem cell transplant. The receptors derive from a girl in the first two years of life who had a stem cell transplant for combined immunodeficiency, so the T cells may come from the graft donor.

This clonotype came up a few times. The chain combines TRBV28 with TRBJ1-2; possible D gene TRBD1, 6 bases. CDR3 length: 14 residues. Trimming took off 4 bases at V and 8 bases at J, with 17 bases between the two ends. Germline V lookup: CDR1 MDHEN, CDR2 SYDVKM. The CDR3 region has the DNA TGTGCCAGCAGTTCCACCGGGACACATACGGGCTACACCTTC. This encodes CASSSTGTHTGYTF.

This sequence joins TRBV20-1 and TRBJ1-1; 12 bases are a match to TRBD1. V shed 0 bases, J shed 0 bases, and the junction held 5 bases outside the gene matches. Per the germline V gene, CDR1 is DFQATT and CDR2 is SNEGSKA (reference sequence). The CDR3 runs to 17 residues. CDR3 amino acids: CSARDGDRGPLNTEAFF. The CDR3 region has the DNA TGCAGTGCTAGAGACGGGGACAGGGGGCCCCTGAACACTGAAGCTTTCTTT.

This sequence joins TRBV11-3 and TRBJ2-7; 7 nucleotides line up with TRBD1. The CDR3 has 16 amino acids. V shed 0 bases, J shed 6 bases, and the junction held 11 bases outside the gene matches. Germline V gene lookup returns CDR1 SGHNT and CDR2 YENEEA. The CDR3 DNA sequence: TGTGCCAGCAGCTTAGATCCGGGACAGTCAAGGGTCGAGCAGTACTTC. Translating it yields CASSLDPGQSRVEQYF.

The genes are TRBV20-1 and TRBJ2-7; 10 positions match TRBD2. Germline values: CDR1 DFQATT, CDR2 SNEGSKA (reference sequence). V trimming: 3 bases; J trimming: 2 bases; junction bases outside the gene matches: 13. The CDR3 length is 17 residues. CDR3 sequence (DNA): TGCAGTGCTAGCACCGCCCTAGCGGGAGTCTGGACCTACGAGCAGTACTTC. Encoded protein: CSASTALAGVWTYEQYF.

This clonotype was seen a few times. The chain links TRBV10-3 to TRBJ2-3; D is possibly TRBD2 (5 bases). Trimming stripped 8 bases from V and 4 bases from J, with 10 bases between. CDR3 length equals 12 residues. The germline gives CDR1 ENHRY, CDR2 SYGVKD. The CDR3 region is CAIRRGPDTQYF. CDR3 sequence (DNA): TGTGCCATCCGCAGAGGGCCAGATACGCAGTATTTT.

This clonotype was picked up a small number of times. J is TRBJ2-7 and V is TRBV30; 7 bases match TRBD1. Germline CDR1 and CDR2: GTSNPN and SVGIG (reference sequence). V dropped 4 bases and J dropped 4; count of bases not matched to a gene: 4. The CDR3 contains 12 residues. Written as DNA, the CDR3 is TGTGCCTGGACGGGACAGCGTTACGAGCAGTACTTC. Protein sequence: CAWTGQRYEQYF.

This sequence joins TRBV12-3 or TRBV12-4 and TRBJ2-2; D remains ambiguous. The CDR3 is 12 amino acids. V dropped 5 bases and J dropped 3 bases, with 4 bases sitting between them. The CDR3 region has the DNA TGTGCCAGCAGTATCGACACCGGGGAGCTGTTTTTT. It encodes CASSIDTGELFF.

The V call is TRBV10-3, the J call TRBJ2-7; D might be TRBD1 (5 bases). Germline values: CDR1 ENHRY, CDR2 SYGVKD. CDR3 size: 15 residues. The germline V and J ends were trimmed by 5 bases and 3 bases, with 17 bases remaining between them. CDR3 protein: CAISSREVGVYEQYF. The CDR3 DNA reads TGTGCCATCAGTTCCCGAGAGGTAGGGGTCTACGAGCAGTACTTC.